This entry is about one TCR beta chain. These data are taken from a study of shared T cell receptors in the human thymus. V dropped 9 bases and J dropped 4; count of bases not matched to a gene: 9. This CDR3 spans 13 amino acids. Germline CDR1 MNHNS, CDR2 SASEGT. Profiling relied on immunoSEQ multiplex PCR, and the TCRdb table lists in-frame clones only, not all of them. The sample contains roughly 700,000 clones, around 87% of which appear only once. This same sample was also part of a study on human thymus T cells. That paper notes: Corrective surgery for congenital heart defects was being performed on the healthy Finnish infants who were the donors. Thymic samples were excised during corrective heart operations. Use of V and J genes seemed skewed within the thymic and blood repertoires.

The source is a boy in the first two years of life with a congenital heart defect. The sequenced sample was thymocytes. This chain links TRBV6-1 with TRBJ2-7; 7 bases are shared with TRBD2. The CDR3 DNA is TGTGCCAGTTTGACGGCGCGGGGGTACGAGCAGTACTTC. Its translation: CASLTARGYEQYF.